This T cell receptor beta chain was retrieved from a study of blood T cell repertoires in COVID-19. Germline CDR1 reads SGHNT; CDR2 reads YYREEE (reference sequence). V trimming: 2 bases; J trimming: 6 bases; junction bases outside the gene matches: 3. CDR3 length: 14 amino acids. The assay was immunoSEQ multiplex PCR, and TCRdb's table has in-frame clones only and misses some. Altogether some 200,000 clones are present, about 93% being singletons, with the ten largest covering approximately 0.69%. This clone was seen a single time. This TCR came from a man aged 30 to 45 with COVID-19, enrolled during active disease. The source material was peripheral blood. This chain connects TRBV5-4 to TRBJ2-2; 8 nucleotides agree with TRBD2. CDR3 amino acids: CASSFSGGAGELFF. The CDR3 nucleotides read TGTGCCAGCAGCTTTTCGGGGGGGGCCGGGGAGCTGTTTTTT.